The 32 T cell receptor beta chains given below trace back to one sample, sequenced in a study of blood T cell repertoires in COVID-19. Sequenced by immunoSEQ multiplex PCR; TCRdb stores in-frame clones only, minus some. The table includes approximately 390,000 clones, 70% to 90% detected once. Sequencing input: PBMCs or T cells enriched from blood (not recorded which). These receptors came from a woman in her thirties or forties with acute COVID-19.

The chain is built from TRBV18 and TRBJ1-5; D remains ambiguous. V lost 5 bases to trimming and J lost 0 bases, with 8 bases between them. CDR3 length: 14 residues. From germline, CDR1 is KGHSH and CDR2 LQKENI. The CDR3 nucleotides read TGTGCCAGCTCAGCCACTGTTAGCAATCAGCCCCAGCATTTT. Its protein product is CASSATVSNQPQHF.

The chain links TRBV4-1 to TRBJ1-1; D is perhaps TRBD1 (5 bases). This CDR3 is 15 amino acids long. Germline CDR1 and CDR2: MGHRA and YSYEKL. V lost 1 base and J 1 base, leaving 10 bases between the germline ends. CDR3 amino acids: CASSQVPGRNTEAFF. CDR3 DNA sequence: TGCGCCAGCAGCCAAGTTCCAGGGCGGAACACTGAAGCTTTCTTT.

The rearrangement joins TRBV5-1 to TRBJ1-2; TRBD1 agrees at 10 bases. The V segment lost 6 bases and the J segment 3 bases; nucleotides outside the gene matches: 8. The CDR3 loop spans 15 amino acids. Germline assignment: CDR1 SGHRS and CDR2 YFSETQ. The CDR3: CASTRGDRGDYGYTF. CDR3 in DNA: TGCGCCAGCACCCGGGGGGACAGGGGAGACTATGGCTACACCTTC.

This chain connects TRBV6-5 to TRBJ1-1; tentative D call: TRBD1 (6 bases). V was clipped by 6 bases and J by 1 base, with 9 bases between them. The CDR3 is 13 amino acids. Germline V gives CDR1 MNHEY, CDR2 SVGAGI. The CDR3 region is CASSRRGNTEAFF. For the CDR3, the DNA is TGTGCCAGCAGCCGCAGGGGGAACACTGAAGCTTTCTTT.

V is TRBV9 and J is TRBJ1-3; unclear D gene. Germline V CDR1 and CDR2: SGDLS, YYNGEE. The length of the CDR3 is 15 residues. The V end was cut by 0 bases, the J end by 3 bases, with 10 bases between. Written as DNA, the CDR3 is TGTGCCAGCAGCGTAGCACAGTTGGGTGGAAACACCATATATTTT. Amino acids: CASSVAQLGGNTIYF.

J is TRBJ1-3 and V is TRBV5-1; 7 bases match TRBD1. The V and J ends lost 4 bases and 0 bases, in that order; junction bases with no gene match: 1. The CDR3 spans 14 residues. CDR1 SGHRS and CDR2 YFSETQ come from the germline V gene. The CDR3 sequence is CASSTGASGNTIYF. CDR3 nucleotides: TGCGCCAGCAGCACAGGGGCCTCTGGAAACACCATATATTTT.

The chain has TRBV4-1 and TRBJ1-4, with a tentative D call TRBD1 (5 bases). The CDR3 is made up of 15 amino acids. V gave up 2 bases and J gave up 4 bases, with 11 bases separating them. Germline CDR1 and CDR2: MGHRA and YSYEKL. The CDR3 coding sequence is TGCGCCAGCAGCCAACTAGGGAGGGGTAATGAAAAACTGTTTTTT. Its protein product is CASSQLGRGNEKLFF.

This clone has a single count. This chain links TRBV28 with TRBJ1-6; TRBD1 agrees at 8 bases. CDR1 and CDR2 (germline): MDHEN, SYDVKM. This CDR3 has 16 amino acids. V was clipped by 5 bases and J by 5 bases; unmatched bases: 8. The CDR3 DNA reads as TGTGCCAGCAGTACCCCAGGGGGCTTCGATAATTCACCCCTCCACTTT. It encodes CASSTPGGFDNSPLHF.

The V call is TRBV5-8, the J call TRBJ1-2; TRBD1 agrees at 8 bases. The CDR3 length is 15 residues. CDR1 and CDR2 (germline): SGHTS, YDEGEE. The V segment lost 0 bases and the J segment 4 bases; nucleotides outside the gene matches: 5. CDR3 coding DNA: TGTGCCAGCAGCTTGGCGCGGACAGGGACCTATGGCTACACCTTC. Translated: CASSLARTGTYGYTF. Full variable domain (remainder filled in from reference TRBV5-8 and TRBJ1-2): EAGVTQSPTHLIKTRGQQATLRCSPISGHTSVYWYQQALGLGLQFLLWYDEGEERNRGNFPPRFSGRQFPNYSSELNVNALELEDSALYLCASSLARTGTYGYTFGSGTRLTVV.

This clone was seen once. The chain joins TRBV21-1 to TRBJ2-1; the table's D call, TRBD2, was not checked against the DNA. TRBV21-1 is listed as a pseudogene. The CDR3 consists of 18 residues. CDR3 DNA sequence: TGTGCCAGGCCCCGAGGGTTGGGGGGGGATAGCTCCTACAATGAGCAGTTCTTC. Its translation is CARPRGLGGDSSYNEQFF.

There are a few counts of this clone. The V call is TRBV6-6, the J call TRBJ2-1, with 11 bases lining up with TRBD2. This CDR3 contains 15 residues. Germline loops: CDR1 MNHNY, CDR2 SVGAGI (reference sequence). V trimming: 5 bases; J trimming: 7 bases; junction bases outside the gene matches: 7. For the CDR3, the DNA is TGTGCCAGCAGTCGTACTAGCGGGGGAGGGAATGAGCAGTTCTTC. Translation: CASSRTSGGGNEQFF.

CDR3 region: CATSRGDRPNTEAFF. The CDR3 coding sequence is TGTGCCACCAGCAGAGGGGACAGACCTAACACTGAAGCTTTCTTT. The V gene is TRBV15, the J gene TRBJ1-1; 7 positions agree with TRBD1. Looked up from germline, CDR1 is LNHNV and CDR2 is YYDKDF (reference sequence). V trimming: 1 base; J trimming: 2 bases; junction bases outside the gene matches: 4. This CDR3 is built from 15 residues.

CDR3 region: CAWSVLLAGDYNEQFF. The CDR3, as DNA: TGTGCCTGGAGTGTACTTCTAGCGGGGGATTACAATGAGCAGTTCTTC. The chain employs TRBV30 and TRBJ2-1, with 10 bases matching TRBD2. CDR1 is GTSNPN, CDR2 SVGIG, per germline (reference sequence). CDR3 size: 16 residues. The V gene end was trimmed by 0 bases and the J gene end by 4 bases; junction bases not matched to a gene: 6.

V is TRBV6-5 and J is TRBJ1-2; possible D gene TRBD1, 5 bases. Trimming took 4 bases from V and 7 from J, leaving 10 bases between them. The CDR3 covers 12 residues. The germline CDR1 and CDR2 sequences are MNHEY and SVGAGI. CDR3 DNA: TGTGCCAGCAGTTCGAAAGGGGCTGGCTACACCTTC. Translation gives CASSSKGAGYTF.

CDR3 sequence reads: CASSLATGLLSSYEQYF. CDR3 bases: TGTGCCAGCAGCTTAGCGACGGGACTTCTAAGCTCCTACGAGCAGTACTTC. The chain is built from TRBV7-2 and TRBJ2-7; a weak D match, TRBD2 (6 bases). The CDR3 is 17 residues long. V was pared by 0 bases and J by 0 bases, with 15 bases between. The germline V gene encodes CDR1 SGHTA and CDR2 FQGNSA.

The chain links TRBV19 to TRBJ1-2; 9 bases line up with TRBD1. The CDR3 has 12 residues. Trimming at V came to 10 bases and at J to 6 bases, leaving 6 bases not matched to a gene. CDR1 LNHDA and CDR2 SQIVND come from the germline V gene (reference sequence). CDR3: CATGDRVDGYTF. CDR3 in DNA: TGTGCCACTGGGGACAGGGTGGATGGCTACACCTTC.

The genes are TRBV3-1 (or the pseudogene TRBV3-2) and TRBJ1-3; D remains unclear. Trimming took off 0 bases at V and 8 bases at J, with 17 bases between the two ends. CDR1 and CDR2 from the germline V gene are LGHDT and YNNKEL (reference sequence). This CDR3 has 16 amino acids. This chain's CDR3 is CASSQDLRHPVDTIYF. The CDR3 bases are TGTGCCAGCAGCCAAGATCTCAGGCACCCCGTGGACACCATATATTTT.

The chain is built from TRBV11-2 and TRBJ2-1, with 10 bases identical to TRBD1. The V gene end was trimmed by 2 bases and the J gene end by 12 bases; junction bases not matched to a gene: 13. This CDR3 comprises 16 residues. Germline V gene sequence: CDR1 SGHAT, CDR2 FQNNGV. CDR3 nucleotides: TGTGCCAGCAGCTTACCCGCGACAGGGGGCGATAGGTGGCAGTTCTTC. Translating it yields CASSLPATGGDRWQFF.

The rearrangement links TRBV29-1 to TRBJ1-6; 7 nucleotides agree with TRBD1. CDR1 and CDR2 (germline): SQVTM, ANQGSEA. The CDR3 is made up of 14 amino acids. With 4 bases clipped from V and 6 bases from J, the junction kept 6 bases outside the gene matches. This CDR3 reads CSVATGVGNSPLHF. In DNA form, the CDR3 reads TGCAGCGTTGCTACAGGGGTGGGTAATTCACCCCTCCACTTT. The entire variable domain, with the rest obtained from reference TRBV29-1 and TRBJ1-6, is as follows: SAVISQKPSRDICQRGTSLTIQCQVDSQVTMMFWYRQQPGQSLTLIATANQGSEATYESGFVIDKFPISRPNLTFSTLTVSNMSPEDSSIYLCSVATGVGNSPLHFGNGTRLTVT.

The chain recombines TRBV13 with TRBJ2-7, with 7 bases identical to TRBD2. Germline CDR1 reads PRHDT; CDR2 reads FYEKMQ (reference sequence). The CDR3 extends over 13 amino acids. J gave up 6 bases and V 2 bases, and 4 bases lay outside the gene matches. This CDR3 reads CASSLSGGIEQYF. DNA of the CDR3: TGTGCCAGCAGCTTATCCGGGGGGATCGAGCAGTACTTC.

V gene TRBV14 combines with J gene TRBJ2-7; 10 nucleotides match TRBD2. V dropped 2 bases and J dropped 4; count of bases not matched to a gene: 5. Germline assignment: CDR1 SGHDN and CDR2 FVKESK. This CDR3 contains 15 residues. CDR3 in amino acids: CASSQWASGGYEQYF. The CDR3 DNA is TGTGCCAGCAGCCAATGGGCTAGCGGGGGTTACGAGCAGTACTTC.

The chain is built from TRBV28 and TRBJ1-5; D not resolved. The V and J ends lost 10 bases and 3 bases respectively, with 7 bases between them. Germline V CDR1 and CDR2: MDHEN, SYDVKM. This CDR3 contains 11 residues. The CDR3: CATRSNQPQHF. DNA for the CDR3: TGTGCCACGAGATCCAATCAGCCCCAGCATTTT.

This clone was counted at least ten times. The chain recombines TRBV29-1 with TRBJ1-3, with D perhaps TRBD1 (5 bases). The germline V gene has CDR1 SQVTM and CDR2 ANQGSEA. V gave up 2 bases and J gave up 4 bases, with 9 bases separating them. CDR3 length equals 13 residues. DNA of the CDR3: TGCAGCGTTGAACAGGACATCGGAAACACCATATATTTT. Translated: CSVEQDIGNTIYF.

The chain combines TRBV2 with TRBJ1-4; TRBD1 might be the D (5 bases). Trimming removed 5 bases from V and 5 bases from J, with 15 bases in between. The CDR3 is made up of 15 amino acids. From germline, CDR1 is SNHLY and CDR2 FYNNEI. The CDR3 here is CASSPRQTTNEKLFF. CDR3 nucleotide sequence: TGTGCCAGCAGTCCCCGACAGACCACGAATGAAAAACTGTTTTTT.

The chain is built from TRBV6-1 and TRBJ2-1; 10 nucleotides align to TRBD2. The CDR3 extends over 15 amino acids. Trimming cost V 2 bases and J 8 bases; bases outside gene matches: 6. Germline V gives CDR1 MNHNS, CDR2 SASEGT. CDR3 protein: CASSERPSGGHEQFF. The CDR3 DNA reads as TGTGCCAGCAGTGAACGGCCTAGCGGGGGCCATGAGCAGTTCTTC.

The rearrangement uses TRBV7-9 and TRBJ2-7; 8 nucleotides line up with TRBD1. This CDR3 spans 14 amino acids. V lost 1 base to trimming and J lost 5 bases; unmatched junction nucleotides: 4. Germline V gives CDR1 SEHNR, CDR2 FQNEAQ (reference sequence). CDR3 DNA sequence: TGTGCCAGCAGCTTAGGGACAGGGAGCCACGAGCAGTACTTC. Its protein is CASSLGTGSHEQYF.

The rearrangement uses TRBV5-1 and TRBJ1-2, with 7 positions matching TRBD1. The trim removed 2 bases at V and 8 bases at J, leaving 18 bases unmatched. The CDR3 consists of 17 residues. Germline V gene data show CDR1 as SGHRS and CDR2 as YFSETQ. CDR3 bases: TGCGCCAGCAGCTTTACCCCGATTAATGAGGGGGCGGTAGGCTACACCTTC. Translating gives CASSFTPINEGAVGYTF.

The chain has TRBV5-6 and TRBJ2-5, with D possibly TRBD2 on 5 matching bases. Trimming cost V 4 bases and J 0 bases, with 16 bases left between them. Per germline, CDR1 SGHDT and CDR2 YYEEEE. The CDR3 runs to 16 residues. The DNA of the CDR3 is TGTGCCAGCAGCCAGATTGGAGGAGTTAACCAAGAGACCCAGTACTTC. The encoded protein is CASSQIGGVNQETQYF.

This clone was found once. The chain is built from TRBV6-2 or TRBV6-3 and TRBJ1-5, with D maybe TRBD1 (5 bases). CDR3 length equals 14 residues. The germline V and J ends were trimmed by 3 bases and 4 bases, with 10 bases remaining between them. Germline values: CDR1 MNHEY, CDR2 SVGEGT. CDR3 sequence: CASSYVGPNQPQHF. Here the CDR3 DNA reads TGTGCCAGCAGTTATGTGGGGCCGAATCAGCCCCAGCATTTT.

DNA of the CDR3: TGTGCCAGTAATCAGGTGCAGGGGAATTCACCCCTCCACTTT. This translates into CASNQVQGNSPLHF. This chain joins TRBV19 and TRBJ1-6; possibly TRBD1 for D (6 bases). CDR1 LNHDA and CDR2 SQIVND come from the germline V gene (reference sequence). V was cut by 7 bases and J by 7 bases, with 14 bases left in between. The CDR3 is 14 residues long.

The CDR3 DNA reads TGTGCCTGGAGTGTACATCTTGTGGCGCGGTACACCTTC. The encoded protein is CAWSVHLVARYTF. V gene TRBV30 combines with J gene TRBJ1-2; D remains unclear. The CDR3 runs 13 residues. Germline assignment: CDR1 GTSNPN and CDR2 SVGIG (reference sequence). Trimming left V 0 bases short and J 11 bases short, with 16 bases between.

V gene TRBV19 combines with J gene TRBJ1-6; a possible D gene is TRBD1 (6 bases). The CDR3 is made up of 18 amino acids. Germline V gives CDR1 LNHDA, CDR2 SQIVND (reference sequence). Trimming cost V 5 bases and J 1 base, with 18 bases left between them. CDR3 nucleotides: TGTGCCAGTAGTCCGCACAGGGAAAGGGTATCCTATAATTCACCCCTCCACTTT. The encoded protein is CASSPHRERVSYNSPLHF.